Listed below are T cell receptor beta chains from one sample, sequenced in a study of blood T cell repertoires in COVID-19. Repertoires were generated with immunoSEQ multiplex PCR, while TCRdb's copy carries only in-frame clones and drops some. The sample has roughly 80,000 clones, roughly nine tenths seen once. The material sequenced was peripheral blood. Receptor source: an elderly woman with active or convalescent COVID-19. The CDR3 runs from the conserved cysteine through the conserved F or W. D genes are given only for firm matches. A clone size is listed for some rows: how often the clone was seen (once, few, many), or a class if it is expanded.

D,J,size,V,CDR3,DNA
-,TRBJ1-1,-,TRBV7-2,CASSFQGPLTEAFF,TGTGCCAGCAGCTTTCAGGGGCCCCTCACTGAAGCTTTCTTT
-,TRBJ1-2,-,TRBV28,CASSFAPTGVDTF,TGTGCCAGCAGTTTTGCGCCTACGGGGGTCGACACCTTC
TRBD1,TRBJ1-1,-,TRBV6-2/TRBV6-3,CASSFQGVTRSEAFF,TGTGCCAGCAGTTTCCAGGGGGTGACGAGGTCTGAAGCTTTCTTT
-,TRBJ1-2,-,TRBV6-5,CASSYKQGTYGYTF,TGTGCCAGCAGTTACAAACAGGGAACCTATGGCTACACCTTC
TRBD1,TRBJ1-4,-,TRBV5-1,CAAWDRGVFTNEKLFF,TGCGCCGCCTGGGACAGGGGAGTTTTCACTAATGAAAAACTGTTTTTT
TRBD1,TRBJ1-2,-,TRBV5-4,CASSQGGFGYTF,TGTGCCAGCAGCCAGGGGGGCTTTGGCTACACCTTC
-,TRBJ1-5,-,TRBV27,CASSFRGSGNQPQHF,TGTGCCAGCAGTTTCCGAGGGAGTGGCAATCAGCCCCAGCATTTT
TRBD1,TRBJ2-2,-,TRBV4-3,CASRTDRGGNGELFF,TGCGCCAGCAGAACGGACAGGGGGGGTAACGGGGAGCTGTTTTTT
-,TRBJ1-6,-,TRBV3-1/TRBV3-2,CASSQDYSGSPLHF,TGTGCCAGCAGCCAAGATTATAGTGGTTCACCCCTCCACTTT
-,TRBJ1-1,-,TRBV6-5,CASSYRGGAFF,TGTGCCAGCAGTTACCGGGGGGGAGCTTTCTTT
TRBD1,TRBJ2-2,once,TRBV6-2/TRBV6-3,CASSSTGANTGELFF,TGTGCCAGCAGTTCGACAGGGGCGAACACCGGGGAGCTGTTTTTT
-,TRBJ2-3,-,TRBV24-1,CATSEGGLSSSTDTQYF,TGTGCCACCAGTGAGGGAGGACTGAGTTCTAGCACAGATACGCAGTATTTT
-,TRBJ1-3,-,TRBV6-5,CAAGGSFRNTIYF,TGTGCCGCCGGAGGGAGTTTCCGAAACACCATATATTTT
-,TRBJ2-7,-,TRBV4-3,CASSQDSSSSYEQYF,TGCGCCAGCAGCCAAGATTCTTCTAGCTCCTACGAGCAGTACTTC
TRBD1,TRBJ1-2,-,TRBV20-1,CSASLFGQGMITHGYTF,TGCAGTGCTAGTCTTTTTGGACAGGGCATGATCACGCATGGCTACACCTTC
-,TRBJ1-1,-,TRBV27,CASRTVGGTEAFF,TGTGCCAGCAGGACGGTGGGGGGGACTGAAGCTTTCTTT
-,TRBJ1-2,-,TRBV3-1/TRBV3-2,CASSQDISDGYTF,TGTGCCAGCAGCCAAGATATTTCAGATGGCTACACCTTC
TRBD1,TRBJ2-7,-,TRBV19,CASSMRQGDEQYF,TGTGCCAGTAGTATGAGACAGGGCGACGAGCAGTACTTC
-,TRBJ1-2,-,TRBV2,CASSEGGGGYTF,TGTGCCAGCAGTGAAGGCGGGGGAGGCTACACCTTC
-,TRBJ1-1,-,TRBV28,CASRPGQLNTEAFF,TGTGCCAGCAGACCGGGACAACTGAACACTGAAGCTTTCTTT
-,TRBJ1-2,-,TRBV19,CASSKPGKNYGYTF,TGTGCCAGTAGTAAGCCAGGGAAAAACTATGGCTACACCTTC
TRBD1,TRBJ1-4,once,TRBV19,CASRRTGSNEKLFF,TGTGCCAGTAGAAGGACAGGGTCTAATGAAAAACTGTTTTTT
-,TRBJ2-6,-,TRBV28,CASGVSSRVGANVLTF,TGTGCCAGCGGGGTCTCCTCGAGGGTTGGGGCCAACGTCCTGACTTTC
-,TRBJ2-7,-,TRBV4-1,CASSLQGTSYEQYF,TGCGCCAGCAGCCTGCAGGGGACCTCCTACGAGCAGTACTTC
TRBD1,TRBJ2-2,-,TRBV6-2/TRBV6-3,CASSYVGDREASSTGPGELFF,TGTGCCAGCAGTTACGTGGGGGACAGGGAGGCCTCGTCGACCGGGCCGGGGGAGCTGTTTTTT
TRBD1,TRBJ2-3,-,TRBV19,CASSNRDRNAGDTQYF,TGTGCCAGTAGTAACCGGGACAGGAATGCGGGGGATACGCAGTATTTT
-,TRBJ1-5,-,TRBV19,CATQTGDSNQPQHF,TGTGCCACCCAGACAGGAGATAGCAATCAGCCCCAGCATTTT
TRBD1,TRBJ1-1,-,TRBV5-1,CASSPMDRGLNTEAFF,TGCGCCAGCAGCCCAATGGACAGGGGATTGAACACTGAAGCTTTCTTT
-,TRBJ1-2,-,TRBV5-1,CASSFSPRPSNYGYTF,TGCGCCAGCAGCTTCTCCCCTAGACCTTCTAACTATGGCTACACCTTC
TRBD1,TRBJ2-1,-,TRBV9,CASSAQGQGYNEQFF,TGTGCCAGCAGCGCCCAGGGACAGGGGTACAATGAGCAGTTCTTC
-,TRBJ1-5,-,TRBV5-8,CASSLEFSQPQHF,TGTGCCAGCAGCTTGGAGTTTAGTCAGCCCCAGCATTTT
-,TRBJ2-3,-,TRBV6-2/TRBV6-3,CASSYAGFGTDTQYF,TGTGCCAGCAGTTATGCAGGGTTCGGCACAGATACGCAGTATTTT
TRBD1,TRBJ2-7,-,TRBV3-1/TRBV3-2,CASSRTGIYEQYF,TGTGCCAGCAGCAGGACAGGGATCTACGAGCAGTACTTC
-,TRBJ2-2,-,TRBV10-3,CAISQGQGTGELFF,TGTGCCATCAGTCAGGGGCAGGGAACCGGGGAGCTGTTTTTT
TRBD2,TRBJ2-1,-,TRBV9,CASSDGPGTSGGFRYNEQFF,TGTGCCAGCAGCGACGGGCCGGGGACTAGCGGGGGTTTTCGGTACAATGAGCAGTTCTTC
-,TRBJ2-5,-,TRBV5-1,CASSQAETQYF,TGCGCCAGCAGCCAGGCAGAGACCCAGTACTTC
TRBD1,TRBJ1-5,-,TRBV2,CASSAPGQGPNQPQHF,TGTGCCAGCAGTGCACCGGGACAGGGTCCCAATCAGCCCCAGCATTTT
-,TRBJ1-3,few,TRBV5-1,CASSLRGSGNTIYF,TGCGCCAGCAGCTTGCGCGGCTCTGGAAACACCATATATTTT
TRBD2,TRBJ2-7,-,TRBV28,CASRASGGGLKEQYF,TGTGCCAGCAGGGCTAGCGGGGGGGGCCTCAAGGAGCAGTACTTC
-,TRBJ1-2,-,TRBV6-2/TRBV6-3,CASSYSSGGLRGYTF,TGTGCCAGCAGTTACTCGAGTGGCGGACTCCGGGGCTACACCTTC
TRBD2,TRBJ2-1,-,TRBV4-1,CASSFSGGPYNEQFF,TGCGCCAGCAGTTTCAGCGGGGGGCCCTACAATGAGCAGTTCTTC
-,TRBJ1-6,-,TRBV19,CASSIDQGEKKYNSPLHF,TGTGCCAGTAGTATAGATCAAGGGGAAAAGAAGTATAATTCACCCCTCCACTTT
TRBD1,TRBJ1-3,once,TRBV5-1,CASSSTGDAGNTIYF,TGCGCCAGCAGCTCAACAGGGGATGCTGGAAACACCATATATTTT
-,TRBJ1-2,-,TRBV7-6,CASSLGGGNYGYTF,TGTGCCAGCAGCTTAGGGGGAGGAAACTATGGCTACACCTTC
-,TRBJ1-1,-,TRBV7-9,CASSLAGFGGTNTEAFF,TGTGCCAGCAGCTTAGCAGGATTCGGGGGTACCAACACTGAAGCTTTCTTT
TRBD1,TRBJ2-7,few,TRBV5-4,CASSATTGREQYF,TGTGCCAGCAGCGCTACGACAGGGCGGGAGCAGTACTTC